The present TCR beta chain was sequenced within a study of blood T cell repertoires in COVID-19. For the study at large: The cDNA or gDNA used as material had been derived from T cells, B-cell-depleted T cells, or PBMCs.

Original analysis: Scientists estimated how many nucleated cells there were by amplifying reference gene primers. Generated by immunoSEQ multiplex PCR, the TCRdb table keeps only in-frame clones and is missing some. V, J and clone size are taken as reported in that table, and D and trimming were inferred from the DNA itself. This sample has just under 40,000 clones, with approximately 93% found just once. This CDR3 comprises 17 residues. V gave up 2 bases and J gave up 4 bases; unmatched junction bases: 10. In germline, CDR1 is SGHVS, CDR2 FNYEAQ. The chain combines TRBV7-6 with TRBJ1-4; 7 bases fit TRBD1. What was sequenced was peripheral blood. The receptor's source is a human donor with active COVID-19. The donor label of this sample is uncertain. CDR3 protein: CASSLRASGTVNEKLFF. The CDR3 nucleotides read TGTGCCAGCAGCTTAAGGGCGTCCGGGACAGTTAATGAAAAACTGTTTTTT.